This entry lists 9 T cell receptor beta chains sequenced from one sample in a study of vaccination and CD4 T cells after COVID-19. These receptors' targets are unknown. The treatment here: approximately 9-day PBMC culture with coronavirus spike peptide pools or control peptides (ViraFEST assay). An Oncomine TCR Beta short-read assay was used to sequence the DNA from cultured CD4+ T cells. TCRdb re-derived calls from the PCR reads in MiXCR, one entry per CDR3 protein. The sample records about 20,000 distinct CDR3 sequences, roughly half being singletons. Sequenced input: CD4+ T cells from blood, cultured in vitro. The receptors shown here come from a human donor who had recovered from COVID-19.

This chain links TRBV9 with TRBJ2-4, with TRBD1 as a possible D gene (5 bases). Between the trimmed V and J ends, which lost 3 bases and 0 bases, there was a span of 16 bases. Per germline, CDR1 SGDLS and CDR2 YYNGEE. The CDR3 contains 17 residues. The CDR3 DNA reads as TGTGCCAGCAGCGCTTCATCCAGGGTACCAGCCAAAAACATTCAGTACTTC. Protein product: CASSASSRVPAKNIQYF.

The genes are TRBV19 and TRBJ2-1; D perhaps matches TRBD1 (6 bases). With 5 bases removed from V and 9 bases from J, the gap between germline ends came to 14 bases. The length of the CDR3 is 13 residues. CDR1 and CDR2 from the germline V gene are LNHDA and SQIVND (reference sequence). DNA for the CDR3: TGTGCCAGTAGTGTATCTCAGGGGACTGAGCAGTTCTTC. The encoded protein is CASSVSQGTEQFF. The whole variable domain, remainder taken from reference TRBV19 and TRBJ2-1, is DGGITQSPKYLFRKEGQNVTLSCEQNLNHDAMYWYRQDPGQGLRLIYYSQIVNDFQKGDIAEGYSVSREKKESFPLTVTSAQKNPTAFYLCASSVSQGTEQFFGPGTRLTVL.

This chain uses TRBV6-5 with TRBJ2-2; either TRBD1 or TRBD2 may fit D (5 bases each). Trimming stripped 0 bases from V and 7 bases from J, with 15 bases between. CDR3 length: 16 residues. Germline V lookup: CDR1 MNHEY, CDR2 SVGAGI. The CDR3 loop reads CASSYSIRGAGGELFF. The DNA of the CDR3 is TGTGCCAGCAGTTACTCGATAAGAGGGGCCGGCGGGGAGCTGTTTTTT.

V gene TRBV11-2 combines with J gene TRBJ2-7; D is uncertain. The CDR3 length is 11 residues. CDR1 and CDR2 from the germline V gene are SGHAT and FQNNGV. Trimming took 6 bases from V and 3 from J, leaving 6 bases between them. The CDR3, as DNA: TGTGCCAGCAGTAAACTCTACGAGCAGTACTTC. Translation gives CASSKLYEQYF.

This chain uses TRBV7-9 with TRBJ1-2, with D possibly matching TRBD1 (6 bases). This CDR3 spans 14 amino acids. The V gene lost 5 bases and the J gene lost 5 bases, with 15 bases spanning the gap. The germline V gene encodes CDR1 SEHNR and CDR2 FQNEAQ (reference sequence). The chain's CDR3 is CASSRLQGEYGYTF. The CDR3 bases are TGTGCCAGCAGCCGCCTACAGGGAGAGTATGGCTACACCTTC.

This clonotype was counted between two and nine times. This rearrangement joins TRBV5-1 to TRBJ2-1; 10 nucleotides match TRBD2. CDR1 and CDR2 from the germline V gene are SGHRS and YFSETQ. After removal of 0 bases from V and 8 bases from J, the junction contained 5 bases not matched to a gene. This CDR3 is built from 15 residues. The CDR3 coding sequence is TGCGCCAGCAGCTTGGTAGCGGGAGGTTCTGATGAGCAGTTCTTC. Its translation: CASSLVAGGSDEQFF.

CDR3 sequence reads: CASSQGTGDQPQHF. In DNA, the CDR3 is TGTGCCAGCAGCCAAGGGACAGGGGATCAGCCCCAGCATTTT. V usage is TRBV7-6 and J usage is TRBJ1-5; TRBD1 matches at 10 bases. V lost 5 bases to trimming and J lost 5 bases; unmatched junction nucleotides: 3. CDR1 is SGHVS and CDR2 is FNYEAQ in the germline V gene. The CDR3 is 14 residues long.

V is TRBV6-1 and J is TRBJ2-7, with D maybe TRBD1 (6 bases). Trimming removed 8 bases at V and 0 bases at J, with 17 bases between. Germline CDR1 is MNHNS and CDR2 is SASEGT. CDR3 length equals 15 residues. For the CDR3, the DNA is TGTGCCAGCTCCTCCCTAGACAGGTCCTCCTACGAGCAGTACTTC. Translated, it gives CASSSLDRSSYEQYF.

The chain employs TRBV25-1 and TRBJ1-2; a weak D match, TRBD1 (5 bases). Germline V gene sequence: CDR1 MGHDK, CDR2 SYGVNS. The CDR3 spans 17 residues. V lost 4 bases and J lost 3, with 21 bases in between. CDR3 sequence reads: CASSGSPDEGLYYGYTF. For the CDR3, the DNA is TGTGCCAGCAGTGGCTCTCCTGACGAGGGGCTTTACTATGGCTACACCTTC.